The 21 T cell receptor beta chains in this list originate from one sample, sequenced in a study of T cell responses to AZD1222 COVID-19 vaccine (dated by TCRdb to 2020 to 2023). The library was built by means of the immunoSEQ multiplex PCR assay. TCRdb's version of the immuneACCESS table is confined to in-frame rearrangements and falls short of the full clone set. An unresolved V gene accounts for under half of the shortfall where checked; the remainder is of unknown origin. The sample yields over 150,000 clones; over 80% were counted once. Around 0.97% of the sample is held by the ten biggest clonotypes. The time point label of this sample denotes: about 28 days (+/-7) after the second vaccine dose. The treatment or condition label of this sample denotes: meningococcal conjugate vaccine given as trial control. The sample was peripheral blood, taken 28 days after the second dose of the MenACWY control vaccine. These receptors were collected from an adult who received the MenACWY meningococcal vaccine as a control.

This CDR3 reads CASSINDGLSSQHF. The DNA for the CDR3 is TGTGCCAGTAGTATTAATGACGGACTTTCATCCCAGCATTTT. The genes are TRBV19 and TRBJ1-5; no clear D. Germline values: CDR1 LNHDA, CDR2 SQIVND (reference sequence). The CDR3 runs 14 residues. V dropped 3 bases and J dropped 11 bases, with 17 bases sitting between them.

The rearrangement links TRBV12-1 to TRBJ1-2; TRBD1, the table's D call, lacks a check against the DNA. TRBV12-1 is a documented pseudogene. The CDR3 spans 15 residues. The CDR3 sequence: CASSFRTGANYGYTF. The CDR3 DNA sequence: TGTGCCAGCAGCTTTAGGACAGGGGCCAACTATGGCTACACCTTC.

The chain recombines TRBV30 with TRBJ1-1; D perhaps matches TRBD1 (5 bases). Germline values: CDR1 GTSNPN, CDR2 SVGIG (reference sequence). V lost 1 base to trimming and J lost 7 bases, with 19 bases between them. The CDR3 totals 15 residues. The CDR3 sequence: CAWSDRARGKGEAFF. CDR3 coding DNA: TGTGCCTGGAGTGACCGGGCGCGGGGCAAGGGTGAAGCTTTCTTT.

V usage is TRBV7-9 and J usage is TRBJ2-3; tentatively, D is TRBD2 (6 bases). Germline V CDR1 and CDR2: SEHNR, FQNEAQ (reference sequence). The CDR3 is 17 residues long. Trimming took off 4 bases at V and 2 bases at J, with 19 bases between the two ends. CDR3 sequence: CASSSTRSAGITDTQYF. The CDR3 DNA is TGTGCCAGCAGCTCGACGAGGTCAGCGGGCATCACAGATACGCAGTATTTT. Using reference TRBV7-9 and TRBJ2-3 for the parts outside the CDR3, the full variable domain is DTGVSQNPRHKITKRGQNVTFRCDPISEHNRLYWYRQTLGQGPEFLTYFQNEAQLEKSRLLSDRFSAERPKGSFSTLEIQRTEQGDSAMYLCASSSTRSAGITDTQYFGPGTRLTVL.

The chain is built from TRBV2 and TRBJ2-7; D might be TRBD1 (5 bases). Germline V gives CDR1 SNHLY, CDR2 FYNNEI. The length of the CDR3 is 14 residues. The ends were cut back, 4 bases at V and 3 bases at J, with 13 bases in the middle. The CDR3 DNA reads as TGTGCCAGCAGTGGTTTAAGGGGAAACTACGAGCAGTACTTC. Residues: CASSGLRGNYEQYF.

In this sample, this clone turned up a few times. The V and J genes are TRBV4-2 and TRBJ2-2; D perhaps matches TRBD1 (6 bases). Germline V gene data show CDR1 as LGHNA and CDR2 as YNFKEQ. V lost 5 bases and J 1 base, leaving 14 bases between the germline ends. This CDR3 has 16 amino acids. This CDR3 is CASSGKGQLNTGELFF. The CDR3 DNA follows: TGTGCCAGCAGCGGTAAGGGACAATTGAACACCGGGGAGCTGTTTTTT.

This chain links TRBV7-8 with TRBJ2-1; weak D call: TRBD1 (5 bases). Germline-derived CDR1 and CDR2 are SGHVS and FQNEAQ. The CDR3 length is 18 residues. V shed 2 bases and J shed 1 base, with 18 bases lying between them. The CDR3 nucleotides read TGTGCCAGCAGCTTAATCCATCGGCTTGGGGCGTCCTACAATGAGCAGTTCTTC. Protein product: CASSLIHRLGASYNEQFF. The full variable domain, its missing parts supplied by reference TRBV7-8 and TRBJ2-1, is GAGVSQSPRYKVAKRGQDVALRCDPISGHVSLFWYQQALGQGPEFLTYFQNEAQLDKSGLPSDRFFAERPEGSVSTLKIQRTQQEDSAVYLCASSLIHRLGASYNEQFFGPGTRLTVL.

The chain is built from TRBV6-5 and TRBJ2-5, with D uncertain. The CDR3 extends over 13 amino acids. V was trimmed by 3 bases and J by 5 bases, leaving 10 bases between them. Germline V lookup: CDR1 MNHEY, CDR2 SVGAGI. In DNA form, the CDR3 reads TGTGCCAGCAGTTATCCCCTCCAGGAGACCCAGTACTTC. Its translation is CASSYPLQETQYF.

The chain is built from TRBV7-3 and TRBJ1-5, with 7 bases matching TRBD1. The CDR3 loop spans 23 amino acids. In germline, CDR1 is SGHTA, CDR2 FQGTGA. The trim removed 1 base at V and 7 bases at J, leaving 31 bases unmatched. CDR3 coding DNA: TGTGCCAGCAGCTTAAAGTTAATAGTTAACAATATAGACCGGGACAGACAGCAACAGCCCCAGCATTTT. Encoded protein: CASSLKLIVNNIDRDRQQQPQHF. Full variable domain (remainder filled in from reference TRBV7-3 and TRBJ1-5): GAGVSQTPSNKVTEKGKYVELRCDPISGHTALYWYRQSLGQGPEFLIYFQGTGAADDSGLPNDRFFAVRPEGSVSTLKIQRTERGDSAVYLCASSLKLIVNNIDRDRQQQPQHFGDGTRLSIL.

This chain connects TRBV6-1 to TRBJ1-1, with D unresolved. Trimming left V 4 bases short and J 4 bases short, with 19 bases between. Germline V CDR1 and CDR2: MNHNS, SASEGT. This CDR3 has 16 amino acids. CDR3 sequence reads: CASSVHFMDWSTEAFF. In DNA, the CDR3 is TGTGCCAGCAGTGTCCACTTCATGGACTGGAGCACTGAAGCTTTCTTT.

The V call is TRBV18, the J call TRBJ1-2; 8 positions agree with TRBD1. This CDR3 comprises 13 residues. CDR1 KGHSH and CDR2 LQKENI come from the germline V gene. The J segment lost 6 bases and the V segment lost 3 bases, leaving 3 bases of the junction unmatched. This CDR3 reads CASSPGQVNGYTF. The CDR3 DNA sequence: TGTGCCAGCTCACCGGGACAGGTTAATGGCTACACCTTC.

The V gene is TRBV19, the J gene TRBJ2-7; D is possibly TRBD2 (5 bases). Trimming cost V 5 bases and J 0 bases, with 14 bases left between them. This CDR3 comprises 15 residues. Germline assignment: CDR1 LNHDA and CDR2 SQIVND (reference sequence). CDR3 residues: CASSYRGSSSYEQYF. CDR3 sequence (DNA): TGTGCCAGTAGTTATCGCGGGTCCAGCTCCTACGAGCAGTACTTC. The full variable domain, with the rest looked up from reference TRBV19 and TRBJ2-7, is DGGITQSPKYLFRKEGQNVTLSCEQNLNHDAMYWYRQDPGQGLRLIYYSQIVNDFQKGDIAEGYSVSREKKESFPLTVTSAQKNPTAFYLCASSYRGSSSYEQYFGPGTRLTVT.

The chain couples TRBV11-2 to TRBJ1-2; D ambiguous. This CDR3 region has 14 residues. The germline V gene encodes CDR1 SGHAT and CDR2 FQNNGV. The germline V and J ends were trimmed by 1 base and 3 bases, with 9 bases remaining between them. CDR3 coding DNA: TGTGCCAGCAGCTTAGCCCAGGCTCACTATGGCTACACCTTC. It encodes CASSLAQAHYGYTF.

This chain connects TRBV30 to TRBJ1-5, with a tentative D call TRBD1 (6 bases). Trimming removed 2 bases at V and 4 bases at J, with 12 bases between. There are 14 residues in the CDR3. Germline values: CDR1 GTSNPN, CDR2 SVGIG (reference sequence). CDR3 protein: CAWSLGGENQPQHF. CDR3 bases: TGTGCCTGGAGTCTAGGGGGGGAAAATCAGCCCCAGCATTTT.

The chain couples TRBV6-5 to TRBJ1-1, with D possibly being TRBD1 (6 bases). The CDR3 length is 15 residues. V gave up 5 bases and J gave up 3 bases, with 16 bases separating them. From germline, CDR1 is MNHEY and CDR2 SVGAGI. The DNA for the CDR3 is TGTGCCAGCAGTCGGGGGGCAGGGCGGGACACTGAAGCTTTCTTT. This translates into CASSRGAGRDTEAFF.

The chain employs TRBV29-1 and TRBJ2-1, with D possibly matching TRBD1 (6 bases). Trimming cost V 4 bases and J 7 bases, with 26 bases left between them. The CDR3 spans 17 residues. Per the germline V gene, CDR1 is SQVTM and CDR2 is ANQGSEA. This CDR3 reads CSVAGEITRTLLNEQFF. The CDR3 bases are TGCAGCGTTGCAGGGGAGATTACACGCACTCTTTTGAATGAGCAGTTCTTC.

The rearrangement joins TRBV7-9 to TRBJ1-2; D is unresolved. This CDR3 spans 15 amino acids. Germline values: CDR1 SEHNR, CDR2 FQNEAQ (reference sequence). Trimming pared 3 bases from V and 5 bases from J, leaving 16 bases between. The CDR3 DNA reads TGTGCCAGCAGCTTGCCGGGATCTTTAAGTTATGGCTACACCTTC. This gives the protein CASSLPGSLSYGYTF.

The rearrangement links TRBV19 to TRBJ2-5; TRBD1 aligns across 8 bases. Trimming cost V 6 bases and J 2 bases; bases outside gene matches: 5. Looked up from germline, CDR1 is LNHDA and CDR2 is SQIVND (reference sequence). The CDR3 consists of 14 residues. CDR3 DNA: TGTGCCAGTAGGAAAACAGGGGGTCAAGAGACCCAGTACTTC. Protein sequence: CASRKTGGQETQYF. The entire variable domain, with the rest obtained from reference TRBV19 and TRBJ2-5, is as follows: DGGITQSPKYLFRKEGQNVTLSCEQNLNHDAMYWYRQDPGQGLRLIYYSQIVNDFQKGDIAEGYSVSREKKESFPLTVTSAQKNPTAFYLCASRKTGGQETQYFGPGTRLLVL.

CDR3 nucleotide sequence: TGTGCCAGCAGCCAAGTCGGGGGAGTAACTAACTATGGCTACACCTTC. Translation: CASSQVGGVTNYGYTF. The J gene is TRBJ1-2, the V gene TRBV3-1 (or the pseudogene TRBV3-2); D is possibly TRBD1 (5 bases). There are 16 residues in the CDR3. The V gene lost 1 base and the J gene lost 0 bases, with 12 bases spanning the gap. CDR1 and CDR2 from the germline V gene are LGHDT and YNNKEL (reference sequence).

V and J are TRBV9 and TRBJ2-2; D might be TRBD2 (6 bases). Trimming shortened V by 0 bases and J by 5 bases, and 11 bases separated the two germline ends. This CDR3 has 15 residues. CDR1 and CDR2 (germline): SGDLS, YYNGEE. The CDR3 here is CASSVGGALTGELFF. Here the CDR3 DNA reads TGTGCCAGCAGCGTAGGCGGGGCCCTAACCGGGGAGCTGTTTTTT. The full variable domain, in which reference TRBV9 and TRBJ2-2 provide the parts outside the CDR3, is DSGVTQTPKHLITATGQRVTLRCSPRSGDLSVYWYQQSLDQGLQFLIQYYNGEERAKGNILERFSAQQFPDLHSELNLSSLELGDSALYFCASSVGGALTGELFFGEGSRLTVL.

This chain connects TRBV11-3 to TRBJ2-2, with D maybe TRBD2 (6 bases). The CDR3 is 14 amino acids. The V end lost 6 bases, the J end lost 0 bases, and 8 bases lay between the germline ends. Germline assignment: CDR1 SGHNT and CDR2 YENEEA. CDR3 in DNA: TGTGCCAGCAGTGGAGGGCCGAACACCGGGGAGCTGTTTTTT. This sequence encodes CASSGGPNTGELFF.